The T cell receptor beta chain under discussion was sequenced for a study of T cells in Graves' hyperthyroidism and ophthalmopathy. Using RNA transcripts as the source, TCR beta CDR3 regions were amplified. HTBI primers drove first-round RT-PCR of the TCR CDR3. TCRdb processed the multiplex PCR reads anew with MiXCR; each CDR3 protein has one entry. The sample lists some 490,000 distinct CDR3 sequences, approximately 22% seen once, with approximately 54% in the top ten. This clonotype has a count of ten or more. The antigen is unknown. This CDR3 has 14 residues. With 5 bases clipped from V and 7 bases from J, the junction kept 5 bases outside the gene matches. Germline CDR1 and CDR2: SGHAT and FQDESV (reference sequence). Study-wide results and limits: Ophthalmopathy stood apart from stable hyperthyroidism in a 13 V-J model.

The origin of this receptor is a woman in her sixties or seventies with Graves' ophthalmopathy. The rearrangement joins TRBV11-1 to TRBJ1-6, with 7 bases lining up with TRBD1. Material for sequencing was blood. CDR3 region: CASSTGTDNSPLHF. The CDR3 DNA is TGTGCCAGCAGCACCGGGACAGACAATTCACCCCTCCACTTT. Full variable domain (missing parts from reference TRBV11-1 and TRBJ1-6): EAEVAQSPRYKITEKSQAVAFWCDPISGHATLYWYRQILGQGPELLVQFQDESVVDDSQLPKDRFSAERLKGVDSTLKIQPAELGDSAMYLCASSTGTDNSPLHFGNGTRLTVT.